This T cell receptor beta chain is drawn from a study of radiation and T cells in renal cell carcinoma. Sequencing used immunoSEQ multiplex PCR; TCRdb keeps in-frame clones, though not all of them. There are about 170,000 clones in the sample; 88% occur only once, and approximately 10% lies in the top ten. Points from the study as a whole: In blood, top tumor clones expanded by 2 weeks, shrinking by 4.

Germline V gene data show CDR1 as MNHEY and CDR2 as SVGAGI. The CDR3 runs to 14 residues. V was pared by 2 bases and J by 4 bases, with 12 bases between. Indicated time point: blood 4 weeks post-SBRT, at nephrectomy. Regarding treatment: 15 Gy SBRT to primary tumor, nephrectomy 4 weeks later. Nephrectomy followed 15 Gy stereotactic body radiation by 4 weeks. Serial blood draws occurred at baseline and 2 and 4 weeks post-SBRT. Remarks on this clone: Antigen: not known.

This sequence joins TRBV6-5 and TRBJ2-7; D is possibly TRBD1 (5 bases). The sequencing used blood, collected from a patient whose treatment included radiotherapy and nephrectomy. This sequence originates from a woman aged 45-60 years with renal cell carcinoma. This chain's CDR3 is CASSYGQGSYEQYF. The CDR3 coding sequence is TGTGCCAGCAGTTACGGCCAGGGTTCGTACGAGCAGTACTTC.